This entry lists 25 T cell receptor beta chains sequenced from one sample in a study of shared clonotypes between healthy human individuals (TCRdb year 2020). Libraries were made using the immunoSEQ multiplex PCR assay. TCRdb holds this immuneACCESS table with in-frame rearrangements only. Some clones are missing; in checked studies, unresolved V genes explain under half, and the rest has no known cause. The sample table contains over a million clones; only one count was recorded for 95% to 99% of them. The ten largest clonotypes hold roughly 0.4% of the sample. The sequencing input was naive CD4+ T cells sorted from blood. Reading the label with the study, this specimen's cell subset or site is: CD45RA+ positively selected. The receptors shown here come from a man aged 25-40 years in good health.

This clone has only one observation. The chain has TRBV5-5 and TRBJ2-5; 10 positions match TRBD2. CDR3 length equals 17 residues. Germline V gene sequence: CDR1 SGHKS, CDR2 YYEKEE (reference sequence). Trimming cost V 0 bases and J 5 bases; bases outside gene matches: 10. CDR3 sequence: CASSLAFRLAGVETQYF. DNA of the CDR3: TGTGCCAGCAGCTTGGCCTTCAGGCTAGCGGGAGTTGAGACCCAGTACTTC.

The V call is TRBV7-2, the J call TRBJ2-7; TRBD2 matches 7 bases. The length of the CDR3 is 17 residues. CDR1 and CDR2 (germline): SGHTA, FQGNSA. Losses at the gene ends were 0 bases for V and 3 bases for J; bases not matched to a gene: 11. The CDR3 bases are TGTGCCAGCAGCTTAGCGCTAGAGGGAGGGAAATTCTACGAGCAGTACTTC. Translated: CASSLALEGGKFYEQYF.

The chain has TRBV9 and TRBJ2-5; D is unresolved. From germline, CDR1 is SGDLS and CDR2 YYNGEE. CDR3 length equals 14 residues. The V end lost 0 bases, the J end lost 4 bases, and 10 bases lay between the germline ends. CDR3 sequence: CASSVGQTGETQYF. Here the CDR3 DNA reads TGTGCCAGCAGCGTAGGCCAGACCGGAGAGACCCAGTACTTC. Using reference TRBV9 and TRBJ2-5 for the parts outside the CDR3, the full variable domain is DSGVTQTPKHLITATGQRVTLRCSPRSGDLSVYWYQQSLDQGLQFLIQYYNGEERAKGNILERFSAQQFPDLHSELNLSSLELGDSALYFCASSVGQTGETQYFGPGTRLLVL.

The chain links TRBV19 to TRBJ2-2; a possible D gene is TRBD1 (6 bases). V was cut by 5 bases and J by 9 bases, with 25 bases left in between. In germline, CDR1 is LNHDA, CDR2 SQIVND (reference sequence). This CDR3 spans 17 amino acids. The CDR3 protein is CASSPVPGQRFHRELFF. Here the CDR3 DNA reads TGTGCCAGTAGTCCAGTGCCGGGACAACGATTTCACCGGGAGCTGTTTTTT.

This clone appeared once. The chain has TRBV7-2 and TRBJ2-5, with 10 bases lining up with TRBD2. CDR1 and CDR2 from the germline V gene are SGHTA and FQGNSA. The CDR3 extends over 15 amino acids. V gave up 5 bases and J gave up 2 bases; unmatched junction bases: 5. CDR3 in amino acids: CASSTRLAGQETQYF. The CDR3 bases are TGTGCCAGCAGCACCCGACTAGCGGGTCAAGAGACCCAGTACTTC.

The chain recombines TRBV28 with TRBJ2-7, with 8 bases that match TRBD1. Per the germline V gene, CDR1 is MDHEN and CDR2 is SYDVKM. This CDR3 comprises 13 residues. J gave up 3 bases and V 3 bases, and 1 base lay outside the gene matches. The CDR3 sequence is CASSFDRGYEQYF. As DNA, the CDR3 is TGTGCCAGCAGTTTTGACAGGGGCTACGAGCAGTACTTC.

V usage is TRBV30 and J usage is TRBJ2-5; D unresolved. CDR1 and CDR2 from the germline V gene are GTSNPN and SVGIG (reference sequence). Trimming pared 1 base from V and 5 bases from J, leaving 8 bases between. The length of the CDR3 is 12 residues. CDR3 loop: CAWSEGRETQYF. The CDR3 DNA reads TGTGCCTGGAGTGAGGGTAGGGAGACCCAGTACTTC.

The rearrangement links TRBV25-1 to TRBJ2-7; tentatively, D is TRBD1 (6 bases). The germline CDR1 and CDR2 sequences are MGHDK and SYGVNS. This CDR3 spans 15 amino acids. Trimming removed 7 bases at V and 2 bases at J, with 18 bases between. In DNA form, the CDR3 reads TGTGCCAGCACCCTTTCGGGCAGGGGCACCTACGAGCAGTACTTC. This codes for CASTLSGRGTYEQYF.

The rearrangement uses TRBV11-2 and TRBJ2-7, with unresolved D. The CDR3 loop spans 12 amino acids. Trimming took off 2 bases at V and 2 bases at J, with 4 bases between the two ends. Per the germline V gene, CDR1 is SGHAT and CDR2 is FQNNGV. CDR3 amino acids: CASSLRTYEQYF. The CDR3 DNA sequence: TGTGCCAGCAGCTTACGGACCTACGAGCAGTACTTC.

This sequence joins TRBV5-6 and TRBJ1-5; D is undetermined. From germline, CDR1 is SGHDT and CDR2 YYEEEE. Trimming took 0 bases from V and 2 from J, leaving 9 bases between them. The CDR3 is 15 amino acids. The CDR3 region is CASSLGSGGNQPQHF. The CDR3 nucleotides are TGTGCCAGCAGCTTGGGGTCGGGAGGCAATCAGCCCCAGCATTTT.

This clone was detected only once. The CDR3 loop reads CASSQAGTYGYTF. CDR3 nucleotide sequence: TGTGCCAGCAGCCAAGCGGGGACCTATGGCTACACCTTC. This sequence joins TRBV14 and TRBJ1-2, with a tentative D call TRBD1 (5 bases). This CDR3 is 13 amino acids long. Per the germline V gene, CDR1 is SGHDN and CDR2 is FVKESK. V lost 1 base and J lost 4, with 7 bases in between. Looking up the rest from reference TRBV14 and TRBJ1-2 gives the full variable domain: EAGVTQFPSHSVIEKGQTVTLRCDPISGHDNLYWYRRVMGKEIKFLLHFVKESKQDESGMPNNRFLAERTGGTYSTLKVQPAELEDSGVYFCASSQAGTYGYTFGSGTRLTVV.

V gene TRBV7-8 combines with J gene TRBJ1-2; D ambiguous. In germline, CDR1 is SGHVS, CDR2 FQNEAQ. This CDR3 contains 13 residues. The V gene lost 5 bases and the J gene lost 4 bases, with 11 bases spanning the gap. The CDR3 is CASSPEASYGYTF. Written as DNA, the CDR3 is TGTGCCAGCAGCCCAGAGGCTTCCTATGGCTACACCTTC. Complete variable domain (other parts from reference TRBV7-8 and TRBJ1-2): GAGVSQSPRYKVAKRGQDVALRCDPISGHVSLFWYQQALGQGPEFLTYFQNEAQLDKSGLPSDRFFAERPEGSVSTLKIQRTQQEDSAVYLCASSPEASYGYTFGSGTRLTVV.

J is TRBJ2-2 and V is TRBV11-3, with D possibly matching TRBD2 (6 bases). The V end was cut by 5 bases, the J end by 3 bases, with 10 bases between. The CDR3 runs 14 residues. Germline assignment: CDR1 SGHNT and CDR2 YENEEA. CDR3 loop: CASSVAAHTGELFF. In DNA, the CDR3 is TGTGCCAGCAGCGTAGCGGCCCACACCGGGGAGCTGTTTTTT. The full variable domain, in which reference TRBV11-3 and TRBJ2-2 provide the parts outside the CDR3, is EAGVVQSPRYKIIEKKQPVAFWCNPISGHNTLYWYLQNLGQGPELLIRYENEEAVDDSQLPKDRFSAERLKGVDSTLKIQPAELGDSAVYLCASSVAAHTGELFFGEGSRLTVL.

The genes are TRBV9 and TRBJ2-2; no clear D gene. Deletions cut 0 bases from V and 1 base from J, with 10 bases between. This CDR3 is built from 16 residues. The V gene's germline CDR1 is SGDLS and CDR2 YYNGEE. The CDR3 protein is CASSVEDLQNTGELFF. The CDR3 DNA sequence: TGTGCCAGCAGCGTAGAAGATTTACAGAACACCGGGGAGCTGTTTTTT.

V and J are TRBV7-3 and TRBJ2-5; D tentatively reads TRBD1 or TRBD2 (5 bases each). Germline V gene sequence: CDR1 SGHTA, CDR2 FQGTGA. The CDR3 length is 13 residues. The V end lost 4 bases, the J end lost 4 bases, and 10 bases lay between the germline ends. CDR3 nucleotide sequence: TGTGCCAGCAGCTCCGACGGGACAGAGACCCAGTACTTC. Its translation: CASSSDGTETQYF.

The chain couples TRBV29-1 to TRBJ2-3; 10 nucleotides agree with TRBD2. The V segment lost 5 bases and the J segment 6 bases; nucleotides outside the gene matches: 8. The CDR3 spans 14 residues. Per germline, CDR1 SQVTM and CDR2 ANQGSEA. CDR3 region: CSVRGSGRWDTQYF. The CDR3 DNA is TGCAGCGTTAGAGGTAGCGGGAGGTGGGATACGCAGTATTTT.

This CDR3 is CASSRTGDNNQPQHF. The CDR3 bases are TGTGCCAGCAGTCGGACAGGGGATAACAATCAGCCCCAGCATTTT. This rearrangement joins TRBV6-5 to TRBJ1-5, with TRBD1 identical over 9 bases. CDR3 length equals 15 residues. J gave up 3 bases and V 5 bases, and 5 bases lay outside the gene matches. The V gene's germline CDR1 is MNHEY and CDR2 SVGAGI.

The V call is TRBV28, the J call TRBJ2-1; a possible D gene is TRBD2 (7 bases). Trimming removed 4 bases at V and 8 bases at J, with 18 bases between. Germline values: CDR1 MDHEN, CDR2 SYDVKM. The CDR3 covers 15 residues. The CDR3 bases are TGTGCCAGCAGTTGGGCCGGGGGGCTAGCCCATGAGCAGTTCTTC. Translated: CASSWAGGLAHEQFF.

The CDR3 region has the DNA TGCGCCAGCAGCCAACAGACTAGCGGGAGCTACGAGCAGTACTTC. Its translation is CASSQQTSGSYEQYF. The rearrangement uses TRBV4-3 and TRBJ2-7, with 12 bases fitting TRBD2. V shed 2 bases and J 3 bases; nucleotides not matched to a gene: 2. CDR1 LGHNA and CDR2 YSLEER come from the germline V gene. CDR3 length: 15 amino acids.

The gene calls are TRBV28 and TRBJ1-2; D unclear. The germline V gene encodes CDR1 MDHEN and CDR2 SYDVKM. Trimming took 7 bases from V and 8 from J, leaving 17 bases between them. The CDR3 contains 13 residues. Here the CDR3 reads CASNLRVQNGYTF. The DNA of the CDR3 is TGTGCCAGCAACTTGAGGGTCCAGAACGGCTACACCTTC.

This rearrangement joins TRBV5-1 to TRBJ1-4; D is ambiguous. Trimming cost V 0 bases and J 3 bases, with 9 bases left between them. Germline-derived CDR1 and CDR2 are SGHRS and YFSETQ. The CDR3 is made up of 15 amino acids. CDR3 DNA sequence: TGCGCCAGCAGCTTGGCACACCGTCCTAATGAAAAACTGTTTTTT. This gives the protein CASSLAHRPNEKLFF.

The chain recombines TRBV5-4 with TRBJ2-3; D not certain. The CDR3 spans 14 residues. V was shortened by 4 bases and J by 0 bases, with 9 bases between the two germline ends. Germline V lookup: CDR1 SGHNT, CDR2 YYREEE (reference sequence). The CDR3 spells CASSTTTSTDTQYF. The CDR3 bases are TGTGCCAGCAGCACGACAACTAGCACAGATACGCAGTATTTT. The full variable domain, with the rest looked up from reference TRBV5-4 and TRBJ2-3, is ETGVTQSPTHLIKTRGQQVTLRCSSQSGHNTVSWYQQALGQGPQFIFQYYREEENGRGNFPPRFSGLQFPNYSSELNVNALELDDSALYLCASSTTTSTDTQYFGPGTRLTVL.

The gene calls are TRBV2 and TRBJ1-4; D is perhaps TRBD1 (5 bases). The CDR3 covers 15 residues. The germline CDR1 and CDR2 sequences are SNHLY and FYNNEI. V was cut by 5 bases and J by 7 bases, with 17 bases left in between. CDR3 nucleotides: TGTGCCAGCAGTATACAGGCGGCCGTGGGTGAAAAACTGTTTTTT. Translation: CASSIQAAVGEKLFF. Full variable domain (remainder filled in from reference TRBV2 and TRBJ1-4): EPEVTQTPSHQVTQMGQEVILRCVPISNHLYFYWYRQILGQKVEFLVSFYNNEISEKSEIFDDQFSVERPDGSNFTLKIRSTKLEDSAMYFCASSIQAAVGEKLFFGSGTQLSVL.

The chain joins TRBV4-1 to TRBJ2-7, with a weak D call TRBD2 (7 bases). The germline gives CDR1 MGHRA, CDR2 YSYEKL. The CDR3 length is 15 residues. V lost 1 base and J 2 bases, leaving 12 bases between the germline ends. DNA of the CDR3: TGCGCCAGCAGCCAAGCGATCGGGGGGCCCTACGAGCAGTACTTC. Translating it yields CASSQAIGGPYEQYF.

The rearrangement joins TRBV5-1 to TRBJ2-2; D is unresolved. The CDR3 totals 15 residues. With 3 bases removed from V and 1 base from J, the gap between germline ends came to 10 bases. Germline CDR1 SGHRS, CDR2 YFSETQ. CDR3 sequence (DNA): TGCGCCAGCAGCTCCCAAACAAGGAACACCGGGGAGCTGTTTTTT. Translation gives CASSSQTRNTGELFF.